These 26 T cell receptor beta chains originate from one sample sequenced in a study of identical twins. MiXCR, applied by TCRdb to the 5' RACE reads, yields one record per CDR3 protein. The sample has hundreds of thousands of distinct CDR3 sequences, 12% seen once; the top ten hold 1.5% to 2%. Separately, the same data were catalogued under a study of yellow fever vaccine responses in identical twins.

Sequenced material: PBMCs. Receptors originate from a woman between 18 and 30 years old in good health.

This clonotype appeared a few times. The V call is TRBV6-4, the J call TRBJ1-1, with 12 bases fitting TRBD1. With 7 bases clipped from V and 9 bases from J, the junction kept 9 bases outside the gene matches. This CDR3 is built from 14 residues. The germline CDR1 and CDR2 sequences are MRHNA and SNTAGT. The CDR3 is CASKATGTGGQAFF. The CDR3 region has the DNA TGTGCCAGCAAGGCGACCGGGACAGGGGGCCAAGCTTTCTTT.

This clonotype turned up a few times. The rearrangement joins TRBV20-1 to TRBJ2-3; TRBD2 agrees at 8 bases. Germline trimming cut 5 bases from V and 5 bases from J; bases unmatched to any gene: 15. CDR1 is DFQATT, CDR2 SNEGSKA, per germline (reference sequence). This CDR3 is 16 amino acids long. The CDR3 DNA reads TGCAGTGCTCTAACTCCGACTAGCGAGTTACTAGATACGCAGTATTTT. Its translation is CSALTPTSELLDTQYF.

This clonotype was seen a handful of times. J is TRBJ2-5 and V is TRBV20-1; possibly TRBD2 for D (5 bases). This CDR3 has 14 residues. Trimming stripped 0 bases from V and 9 bases from J, with 17 bases between. Germline V gene data show CDR1 as DFQATT and CDR2 as SNEGSKA (reference sequence). The CDR3 spells CSARDLSLVLSQYF. DNA of the CDR3: TGCAGTGCTAGAGATCTTTCACTAGTTCTGTCCCAGTACTTC.

This clonotype was seen a handful of times. The chain employs TRBV2 and TRBJ2-2; D possibly uses TRBD1 or TRBD2 (5 bases each). The CDR3 runs to 18 residues. The V gene lost 4 bases and the J gene lost 0 bases, with 18 bases spanning the gap. The V gene's germline CDR1 is SNHLY and CDR2 FYNNEI. CDR3 in amino acids: CASSGSRGAFANTGELFF. The CDR3 DNA sequence: TGTGCCAGCAGTGGTTCGAGAGGGGCGTTCGCGAACACCGGGGAGCTGTTTTTT.

This clonotype was counted ten times or more. V usage is TRBV7-8 and J usage is TRBJ2-1; TRBD2 matches 13 bases. The CDR3 sequence is 16 residues long. CDR1 is SGHVS and CDR2 is FQNEAQ in the germline V gene. Trimming took 5 bases from V and 2 from J; bases not matched to a gene: 3. The CDR3 loop is CASSRGTSGTYNEQFF. The DNA of the CDR3 is TGTGCCAGCAGCCGGGGGACTAGCGGGACCTACAATGAGCAGTTCTTC. The whole variable domain, remainder taken from reference TRBV7-8 and TRBJ2-1, is GAGVSQSPRYKVAKRGQDVALRCDPISGHVSLFWYQQALGQGPEFLTYFQNEAQLDKSGLPSDRFFAERPEGSVSTLKIQRTQQEDSAVYLCASSRGTSGTYNEQFFGPGTRLTVL.

This clonotype was observed at least ten times. The chain carries TRBV15 and TRBJ2-5; unclear D gene. Trimming shortened V by 2 bases and J by 4 bases, and 5 bases separated the two germline ends. The CDR3 is 12 residues long. CDR1 is LNHNV and CDR2 is YYDKDF in the germline V gene (reference sequence). The CDR3 sequence is CATSRNIETQYF. CDR3 coding DNA: TGTGCCACCAGCAGAAATATAGAGACCCAGTACTTC.

The V call is TRBV7-9, the J call TRBJ2-1; weak D call: TRBD2 (7 bases). Per germline, CDR1 SEHNR and CDR2 FQNEAQ (reference sequence). The CDR3 is made up of 14 amino acids. V lost 7 bases and J 7 bases, leaving 17 bases between the germline ends. Here the CDR3 DNA reads TGTGCCAGCACCCTCCTGGGGGGGCCGAATGAGCAGTTCTTC. It yields the protein CASTLLGGPNEQFF.

In its sample, this clonotype was seen many times. V and J are TRBV15 and TRBJ2-5; D unclear. This CDR3 spans 15 amino acids. Germline CDR1 and CDR2: LNHNV and YYDKDF (reference sequence). V was pared by 0 bases and J by 1 base, with 9 bases between. CDR3 coding DNA: TGTGCCACCAGCAGAGATGGGGTTACCCAAGAGACCCAGTACTTC. It specifies CATSRDGVTQETQYF.

This clonotype was seen only a few times. The chain carries TRBV20-1 and TRBJ1-1, with 9 bases that match TRBD1. V shed 2 bases, J shed 0 bases, and the junction held 4 bases outside the gene matches. Germline lookup yields CDR1 DFQATT and CDR2 SNEGSKA (reference sequence). The CDR3 sequence is 15 residues long. CDR3 nucleotides: TGCAGTGCTAGAAGGACAGGGGCCCTGAACACTGAAGCTTTCTTT. Protein sequence: CSARRTGALNTEAFF.

The genes are TRBV16 and TRBJ2-5; TRBD2 matches at 8 bases. The germline V gene encodes CDR1 KGHSY and CDR2 FQNENV. This CDR3 is 15 amino acids long. Losses at the gene ends were 2 bases for V and 2 bases for J; bases not matched to a gene: 4. CDR3 sequence (DNA): TGTGCCAGCAGCCAACGACTAGCGTCACAAGAGACCCAGTACTTC. Translating it yields CASSQRLASQETQYF.

This clonotype has only a few counts. The chain couples TRBV11-2 to TRBJ2-3; 7 bases align to TRBD2. Germline CDR1 is SGHAT and CDR2 is FQNNGV. The CDR3 is 16 amino acids. J lost 2 bases, V lost 5 bases, and 10 bases had no gene match. The CDR3 reads CASSPAPAGPTDTQYF. For the CDR3, the DNA is TGTGCCAGCAGCCCGGCGCCAGCGGGGCCCACAGATACGCAGTATTTT. The full variable domain, completed using reference TRBV11-2 and TRBJ2-3, is EAGVAQSPRYKIIEKRQSVAFWCNPISGHATLYWYQQILGQGPKLLIQFQNNGVVDDSQLPKDRFSAERLKGVDSTLKIQPAKLEDSAVYLCASSPAPAGPTDTQYFGPGTRLTVL.

This clonotype was detected only a few times. The CDR3 sequence is CSVGGGQSGAFGETQYF. For the CDR3, the DNA is TGCAGCGTAGGCGGGGGGCAGTCCGGAGCTTTCGGGGAGACCCAGTACTTC. The V and J genes are TRBV29-1 and TRBJ2-5, with TRBD2 identical over 8 bases. The V gene end was trimmed by 6 bases and the J gene end by 5 bases; junction bases not matched to a gene: 20. Germline values: CDR1 SQVTM, CDR2 ANQGSEA. The CDR3 contains 17 residues.

This clonotype showed up just a few times. V is TRBV19 and J is TRBJ2-7; D perhaps matches TRBD1 (6 bases). Germline V CDR1 and CDR2: LNHDA, SQIVND (reference sequence). V was cut by 10 bases and J by 4 bases, with 17 bases left in between. The CDR3 is 13 residues long. The CDR3 loop reads CANFGTSLYEQYV. In DNA form, the CDR3 reads TGTGCCAACTTCGGGACATCCCTTTACGAGCAGTACGTC.

The gene calls are TRBV7-3 and TRBJ2-7; 9 positions agree with TRBD1. Germline V CDR1 and CDR2: SGHTA, FQGTGA. The CDR3 length is 15 residues. With 2 bases clipped from V and 3 bases from J, the junction kept 5 bases outside the gene matches. In nucleotides, the CDR3 is TGTGCCAGCAGCTTAGGAGGGACAGGGCACTACGAGCAGTACTTC. As protein: CASSLGGTGHYEQYF.

This clonotype was recorded a few times. The chain links TRBV15 to TRBJ2-3; D ambiguous. V was cut by 0 bases and J by 5 bases, with 12 bases left in between. Germline values: CDR1 LNHNV, CDR2 YYDKDF (reference sequence). The CDR3 spans 15 residues. CDR3 DNA sequence: TGTGCCACCAGCAGAGACAGTTGGGAAGGAGATACGCAGTATTTT. Its protein is CATSRDSWEGDTQYF.

The table lists this clonotype with a few counts. The chain carries TRBV3-1 and TRBJ1-1; the match to TRBD1 covers 7 bases. V shed 4 bases and J 2 bases; nucleotides not matched to a gene: 10. CDR1 LGHDT and CDR2 YNNKEL come from the germline V gene (reference sequence). The CDR3 spans 16 residues. CDR3 sequence reads: CASSPLGDSANTEAFF. The CDR3 region has the DNA TGTGCCAGCAGCCCGCTTGGGGACAGCGCAAACACTGAAGCTTTCTTT. The full variable domain, its missing parts supplied by reference TRBV3-1 and TRBJ1-1, is DTAVSQTPKYLVTQMGNDKSIKCEQNLGHDTMYWYKQDSKKFLKIMFSYNNKELIINETVPNRFSPKSPDKAHLNLHINSLELGDSAVYFCASSPLGDSANTEAFFGQGTRLTVV.

V usage is TRBV4-2 and J usage is TRBJ2-2; D might be TRBD2 (5 bases). Germline CDR1 LGHNA, CDR2 YNFKEQ. The CDR3 consists of 19 residues. Trimming pared 4 bases from V and 3 bases from J, leaving 24 bases between. This chain's CDR3 is CASSLKPLRRVRYTGELFF. In DNA form, the CDR3 reads TGTGCCAGCAGCCTCAAACCCCTTCGGCGGGTTCGGTACACCGGGGAGCTGTTTTTT.

The gene calls are TRBV4-1 and TRBJ2-4; 12 positions agree with TRBD2. V gave up 0 bases and J gave up 6 bases; unmatched junction bases: 6. Germline CDR1 is MGHRA and CDR2 is YSYEKL. This CDR3 is built from 17 residues. The CDR3, as DNA: TGCGCCAGCAGCCAAGACCAGGCTAGCGGGGGGGTAAACATTCAGTACTTC. Its protein is CASSQDQASGGVNIQYF.

This clonotype was counted between two and nine times. The chain joins TRBV10-3 to TRBJ2-7; D remains unclear. Trimming pared 4 bases from V and 3 bases from J, leaving 10 bases between. This CDR3 is 13 amino acids long. The germline V gene encodes CDR1 ENHRY and CDR2 SYGVKD. The CDR3: CAISAQPDYEQYV. The CDR3 region has the DNA TGTGCCATCAGTGCGCAGCCCGACTACGAGCAGTACGTC.

This clonotype appeared a few times. This chain joins TRBV20-1 and TRBJ2-1; 11 bases are a match to TRBD2. CDR1 and CDR2 from the germline V gene are DFQATT and SNEGSKA (reference sequence). The trim removed 5 bases at V and 10 bases at J, leaving 13 bases unmatched. This CDR3 has 15 residues. CDR3 region: CSAQVVAGGRWEQFF. CDR3 coding DNA: TGCAGTGCTCAGGTGGTAGCGGGGGGGCGGTGGGAGCAGTTCTTC.

V and J are TRBV5-1 and TRBJ2-5, with a possible D match to TRBD1 (7 bases). The V gene's germline CDR1 is SGHRS and CDR2 YFSETQ. Trimming shortened V by 4 bases and J by 2 bases, and 12 bases separated the two germline ends. This CDR3 comprises 14 residues. The CDR3 sequence is CASSVGGQQETQYF. In DNA, the CDR3 is TGCGCCAGCAGCGTGGGGGGACAGCAAGAGACCCAGTACTTC.

J is TRBJ2-5 and V is TRBV2; 8 nucleotides agree with TRBD1. V was clipped by 3 bases and J by 0 bases; unmatched bases: 3. This CDR3 region has 15 residues. CDR1 is SNHLY and CDR2 is FYNNEI in the germline V gene. CDR3 sequence: CASSEDRAYQETQYF. The CDR3 DNA is TGTGCCAGCAGTGAGGACAGGGCGTACCAAGAGACCCAGTACTTC.

The chain uses TRBV27 and TRBJ1-6, with no clear D. Germline CDR1 and CDR2: MNHEY and SMNVEV (reference sequence). Trimming shortened V by 3 bases and J by 0 bases, and 6 bases separated the two germline ends. CDR3 size: 15 residues. Written as DNA, the CDR3 is TGTGCCAGCAGTTTTGGCCGCTCCTATAATTCACCCCTCCACTTT. Residues: CASSFGRSYNSPLHF.

A note on this clonotype: Relative to the germline gene, one junction end is altered; a read error may explain this. This chain uses TRBV12-3 or TRBV12-4 with TRBJ2-1; D is unclear. The CDR3 consists of 14 residues. In nucleotides, the CDR3 is TGTGCCGGCAGTTCCACCCCCCCCTACAATGAGCAGTTCTTC. Its protein is CAGSSTPPYNEQFF.

This clonotype came up many times. CDR3 loop: CASSQDWGPGETQYF. CDR3 nucleotides: TGCGCCAGCAGCCAAGATTGGGGGCCAGGGGAGACCCAGTACTTC. The chain recombines TRBV4-1 with TRBJ2-5, with D possibly being TRBD1 (6 bases). CDR3 size: 15 residues. Deletions cut 0 bases from V and 5 bases from J, with 13 bases between. Germline V gives CDR1 MGHRA, CDR2 YSYEKL.

The chain carries TRBV29-1 and TRBJ2-1; no firm D call. This CDR3 is built from 13 residues. The germline V and J ends were trimmed by 6 bases and 6 bases, with 15 bases remaining between them. CDR1 SQVTM and CDR2 ANQGSEA come from the germline V gene. DNA of the CDR3: TGCAGCGTGGAGTTGGTGGTCCCCAATGAGCAGTTCTTC. This translates into CSVELVVPNEQFF.